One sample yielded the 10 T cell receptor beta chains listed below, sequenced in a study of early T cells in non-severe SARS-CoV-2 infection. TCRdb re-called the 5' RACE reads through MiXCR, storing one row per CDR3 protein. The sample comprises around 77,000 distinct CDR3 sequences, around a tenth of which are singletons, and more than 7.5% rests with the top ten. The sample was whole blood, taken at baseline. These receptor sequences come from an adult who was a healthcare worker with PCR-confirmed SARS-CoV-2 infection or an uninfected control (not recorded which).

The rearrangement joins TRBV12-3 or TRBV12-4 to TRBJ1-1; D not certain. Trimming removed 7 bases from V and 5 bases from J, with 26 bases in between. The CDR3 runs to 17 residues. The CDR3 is CASNPKAGTPLGTEAFF. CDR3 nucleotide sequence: TGTGCCAGCAACCCGAAAGCAGGCACTCCCCTGGGAACTGAAGCTTTCTTT.

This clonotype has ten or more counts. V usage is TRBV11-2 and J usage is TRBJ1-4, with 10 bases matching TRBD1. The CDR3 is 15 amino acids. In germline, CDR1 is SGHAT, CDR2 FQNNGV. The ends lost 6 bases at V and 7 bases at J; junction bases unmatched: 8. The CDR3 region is CASSKGTGVVEKLFF. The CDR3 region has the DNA TGTGCCAGCAGTAAGGGGACAGGGGTGGTTGAAAAACTGTTTTTT.

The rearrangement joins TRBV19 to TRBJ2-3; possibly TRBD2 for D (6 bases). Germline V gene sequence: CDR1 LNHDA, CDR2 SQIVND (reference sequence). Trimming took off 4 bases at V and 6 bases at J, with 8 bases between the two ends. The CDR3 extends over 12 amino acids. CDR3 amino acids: CASSTSGDTQYF. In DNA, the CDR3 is TGTGCCAGTAGTACAAGCGGGGATACGCAGTATTTT.

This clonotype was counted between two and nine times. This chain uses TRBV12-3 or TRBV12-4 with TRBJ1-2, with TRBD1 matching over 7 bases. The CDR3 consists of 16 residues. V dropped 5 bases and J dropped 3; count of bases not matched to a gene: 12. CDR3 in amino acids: CASSQHQGGHDYGYTF. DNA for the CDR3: TGTGCCAGCAGTCAACACCAGGGGGGCCACGACTATGGCTACACCTTC.

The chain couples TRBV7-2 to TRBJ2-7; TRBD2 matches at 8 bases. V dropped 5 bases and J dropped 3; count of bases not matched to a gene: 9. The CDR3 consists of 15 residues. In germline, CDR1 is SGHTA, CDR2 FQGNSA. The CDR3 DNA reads TGTGCCAGCAGCCCCACTCGAGCGGGGGTCTACGAGCAGTACTTC. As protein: CASSPTRAGVYEQYF.

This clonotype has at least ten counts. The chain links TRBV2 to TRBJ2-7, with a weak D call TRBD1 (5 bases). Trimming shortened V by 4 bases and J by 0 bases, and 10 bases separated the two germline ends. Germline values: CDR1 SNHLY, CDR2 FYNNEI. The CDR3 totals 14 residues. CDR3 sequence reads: CASSGRGSSYEQYF. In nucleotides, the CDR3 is TGTGCCAGCAGTGGTAGGGGCAGCTCCTACGAGCAGTACTTC.

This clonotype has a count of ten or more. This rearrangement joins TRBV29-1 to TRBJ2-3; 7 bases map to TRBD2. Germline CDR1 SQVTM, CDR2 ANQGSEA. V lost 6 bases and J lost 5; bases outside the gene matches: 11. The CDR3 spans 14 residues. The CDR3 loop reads CSVDIAGVEDTQYF. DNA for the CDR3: TGCAGCGTGGACATAGCGGGTGTTGAAGATACGCAGTATTTT.

In nucleotides, the CDR3 is TGTGCCAGCAGCTTAGTGGGACAGGGGGCTTCCTACGAGCAGTACTTC. Protein: CASSLVGQGASYEQYF. V usage is TRBV11-3 and J usage is TRBJ2-7; 12 bases are shared with TRBD1. The germline gives CDR1 SGHNT, CDR2 YENEEA. With V trimmed by 1 base and J by 1 base, 2 bases remained unmatched. CDR3 length: 16 residues. Based on the CDR3 plus reference TRBV11-3 and TRBJ2-7, the full variable domain is EAGVVQSPRYKIIEKKQPVAFWCNPISGHNTLYWYLQNLGQGPELLIRYENEEAVDDSQLPKDRFSAERLKGVDSTLKIQPAELGDSAVYLCASSLVGQGASYEQYFGPGTRLTVT.

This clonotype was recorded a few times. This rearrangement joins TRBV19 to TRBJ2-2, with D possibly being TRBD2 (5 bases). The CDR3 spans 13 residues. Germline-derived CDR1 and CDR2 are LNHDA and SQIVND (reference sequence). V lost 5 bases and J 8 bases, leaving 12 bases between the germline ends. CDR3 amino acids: CASSEGFWGELFF. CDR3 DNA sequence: TGTGCCAGTAGTGAGGGTTTTTGGGGGGAGCTGTTTTTT.

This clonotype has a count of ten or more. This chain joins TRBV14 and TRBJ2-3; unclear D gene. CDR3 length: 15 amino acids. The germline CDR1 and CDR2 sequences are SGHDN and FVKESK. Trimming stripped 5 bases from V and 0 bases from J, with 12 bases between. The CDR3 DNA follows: TGTGCCAGCAGCTACCTACCGGCTAGCACAGATACGCAGTATTTT. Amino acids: CASSYLPASTDTQYF.